This TCR beta chain was observed in a study of shared clonotypes between healthy human individuals (dated by TCRdb to 2020 to 2022). Describing the broader study: A couple of women and three men aged 18 to 49 years were included in the cohort. Leukapheresis yielded between about 0.85 and 10 billion PBMCs per donor. To increase sequencing depth and limit assay-specific biases, TCR repertoire library preparation and sequencing were carried out by different laboratories using diverse techniques. For each donor, CD4 naive and CD4 memory were each run on three plates, CD8 naive on two plates, and CD8 memory on one plate. Blood TCR repertoires of four to six healthy adults were deeply sequenced to estimate repertoire size and the extent of clonotype sharing between individuals. Overall results and qualifications from the work: Even with the large sequencing depth, rarefaction of the sorted-subset datasets indicated that sequencing was incomplete. Pairwise subsampling led to the expectation that sequencing depth would affect the degree of clonotype sharing among donors. Compared with non-shared clonotypes, clonotypes shared by all four sorted-subset donors had higher generation probabilities. Across four donors, approximately 4.9% of naive CD4, approximately 3.5% of naive CD8, roughly 2.3% of memory CD4, and over 0.35% of memory CD8 clonotypes were shared. Naive subsets generally had larger estimated clonotype richness than memory subsets. Only blood was sampled, and tissue TCR repertoires likely differ from those in blood. The small number of donors limited the genetic and exposure-history diversity represented.

Healthy HIV-negative adults with no recently reported acute infections or vaccinations were included as donors. All donors were Caucasian adults living in Nashville, Tennessee, USA. CD4+ T cells were enriched through magnetic negative selection, after which naive cells were positively selected on CD45RA and the remaining negative fraction served as the memory subset. Blood was obtained by leukapheresis, after which PBMCs were separated by Ficoll-Histopaque density gradient centrifugation and cryopreserved in liquid nitrogen vapor phase. Purity and quantity of every magnetically sorted T cell population were checked by analytical flow cytometry. From each sorted fraction, genomic DNA was isolated and quantified by UV absorbance on a Nanodrop 2000c. The CDR3 covers 13 residues, taking in both the cysteine and the phenylalanine. Only the CDR3 DNA stays, 39 bases, in frame from base 1. V is pruned by 7 bases and J by 1 base, leaving 3 bases of the junction without a gene match. CDR1 is given as ENHRY and CDR2 as SYGVKD, both from the germline V gene.

Using the deep immunoSEQ assay, TCR CDR3 regions were amplified from genomic DNA by multiplex PCR. For each cell subset, the extracted genomic DNA was distributed evenly across all wells of several immunoSEQ 96-well plates, and each plate served as one replicate. For sorted subsets, approximately 210 ng of genomic DNA, equivalent to 30,000 or so T cell genomes, went into each replicate PCR. The purified libraries were quantified using a Qubit 3.0 fluorometer, sized with a Bioanalyzer 2100, and then quantified again using the KAPA Library Quantification kit. A separate single-read 150-cycle Illumina NextSeq 550 flow cell was used to sequence each immunoSEQ 96-well plate. On the authors' methods: The immunoSEQ output contained only junctional sequences without quality scores, so filtering could not match that applied to full-length reads. To assign V/J genes and CDR3, sequences were annotated against IMGT germline references using PyIR, a Python wrapper for IgBLAST v1.9. Reads with weak V/J assignments (E-value above 1e-6), missing CDR3, stop codons, out-of-frame junctions, or ambiguous translated residues were removed. V3J clonotypes were defined as sequences sharing the same inferred V gene, J gene, and CDR3 amino acid sequence. The percentage overlap between two repertoires was calculated by dividing the number of shared unique clonotypes by the size of the smaller repertoire. Repertoire richness was assessed with RTK rarefaction, the Chao1 estimator, and Recon v2.1 estimates of unobserved clonotypes. Generation probabilities for all TCRbeta clonotypes obtained by the gDNA method from a handful of donors were computed using OLGA. TCRdb stores this immuneACCESS table with in-frame sequences only. Part of the clones is absent; in the studies checked, under half of the shortfall reflects unresolved V genes, and no reason is known for the rest. V and J calls and clone size are as listed in that table; D and trimming were resolved from the DNA. The sample table lists about 1,500,000 clones, approximately 96% of them with a count of one. About 1% of the sample is in the top ten clones.

There are a few counts of this clone. This receptor's antigen is unknown. No much larger clone exists at a distance of one base, and base qualities are not known. The origin of this receptor is a man aged 25-45 years in good health. Sample: naive CD4+ T cells sorted from blood. According to the study, the label for this sample's cell subset or site signals: CD45RA+ positively selected. This sequence uses TRBV10-3 and TRBJ2-7, and TRBD1 matches 8 of the central bases. The CDR3: CAITRTGSYEQYF. At the DNA level, the sequence is TGTGCCATCACCAGGACAGGGTCCTACGAGCAGTACTTC.